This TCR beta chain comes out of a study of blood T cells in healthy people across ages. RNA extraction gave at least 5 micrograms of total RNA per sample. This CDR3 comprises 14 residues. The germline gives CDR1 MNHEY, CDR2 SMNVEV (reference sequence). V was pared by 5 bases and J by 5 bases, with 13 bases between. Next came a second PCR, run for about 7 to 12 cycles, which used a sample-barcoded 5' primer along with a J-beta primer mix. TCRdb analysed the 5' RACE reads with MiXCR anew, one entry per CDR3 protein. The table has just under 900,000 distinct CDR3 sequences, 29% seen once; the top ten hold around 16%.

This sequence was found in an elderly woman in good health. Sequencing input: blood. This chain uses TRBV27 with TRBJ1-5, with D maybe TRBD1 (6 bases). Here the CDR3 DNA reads TGTGCCAGCAGTCCACAGGGAACCGATCAGCCCCAGCATTTT. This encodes CASSPQGTDQPQHF.